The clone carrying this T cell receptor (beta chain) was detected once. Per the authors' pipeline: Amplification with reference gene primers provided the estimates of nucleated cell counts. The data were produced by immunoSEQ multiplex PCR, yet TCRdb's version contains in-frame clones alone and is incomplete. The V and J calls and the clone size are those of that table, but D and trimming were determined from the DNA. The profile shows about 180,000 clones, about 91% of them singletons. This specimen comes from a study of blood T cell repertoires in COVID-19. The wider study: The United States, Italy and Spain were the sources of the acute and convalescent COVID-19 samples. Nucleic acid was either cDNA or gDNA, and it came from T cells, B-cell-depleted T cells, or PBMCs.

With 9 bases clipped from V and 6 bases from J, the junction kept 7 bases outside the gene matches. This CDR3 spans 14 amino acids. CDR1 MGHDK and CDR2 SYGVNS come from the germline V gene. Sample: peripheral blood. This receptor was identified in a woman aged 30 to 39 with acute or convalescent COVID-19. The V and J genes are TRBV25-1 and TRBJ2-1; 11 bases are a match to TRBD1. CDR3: CARKRDRGFNEQFF. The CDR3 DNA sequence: TGTGCCAGAAAACGGGACAGGGGGTTCAATGAGCAGTTCTTC. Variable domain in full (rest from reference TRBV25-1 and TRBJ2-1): EADIYQTPRYLVIGTGKKITLECSQTMGHDKMYWYQQDPGMELHLIHYSYGVNSTEKGDLSSESTVSRIRTEHFPLTLESARPSHTSQYLCARKRDRGFNEQFFGPGTRLTVL.